A single sample gave rise to the 9 T cell receptor beta chains below, sequenced in a study of cytomegalovirus exposure and HLA in healthy donors. PCR employed 60 Vbeta and 13 Jbeta primers. TCRdb's copy holds only in-frame clones and misses some; the assay was immunoSEQ multiplex PCR. This sample has about 130,000 clones, with 81% found just once. Sequencing used PBMCs. Source of these receptors: a man in his late teens or twenties in good health and CMV-seronegative.

The sample holds a few counts of this clone. The chain combines TRBV4-3 with TRBJ1-1; D ambiguous. Deletions cut 0 bases from V and 9 bases from J, with 17 bases between. Looked up from germline, CDR1 is LGHNA and CDR2 is YSLEER. The CDR3 is 15 residues long. CDR3 in DNA: TGCGCCAGCAGCCAAGATCGGGATCCTCGGGGTCAAGCTTTCTTT. Translated, it gives CASSQDRDPRGQAFF.

The gene calls are TRBV6-5 and TRBJ1-1; TRBD1 is a possible D gene (6 bases). Germline CDR1 is MNHEY and CDR2 is SVGAGI. The V end was cut by 6 bases, the J end by 2 bases, with 13 bases between. This CDR3 region has 14 residues. CDR3 amino acids: CASRTTGTNTEAFF. The CDR3 nucleotides read TGTGCCAGCAGGACCACAGGGACCAACACTGAAGCTTTCTTT.

This clone turned up a few times. V usage is TRBV7-2 and J usage is TRBJ2-7; 8 positions match TRBD2. The germline V gene encodes CDR1 SGHTA and CDR2 FQGNSA. J was trimmed by 4 bases and V by 3 bases; bases with no gene match: 5. The CDR3 extends over 14 amino acids. The CDR3 DNA reads as TGTGCCAGCAGCTTTACGGGGGGGCCGTACGAGCAGTACTTC. Translating it yields CASSFTGGPYEQYF.

This rearrangement joins TRBV6-4 to TRBJ1-2; 9 bases are a match to TRBD1. The CDR3 spans 14 residues. V shed 10 bases, J shed 0 bases, and the junction held 6 bases outside the gene matches. The germline V gene has CDR1 MRHNA and CDR2 SNTAGT. CDR3 residues: CANGDREANYGYTF. The CDR3, as DNA: TGTGCCAACGGGGACAGGGAAGCTAACTATGGCTACACCTTC.

The chain couples TRBV7-5 to TRBJ2-2; TRBD2, as called in the table, went unchecked against the DNA. TRBV7-5 is termed a pseudogene. The CDR3 is made up of 24 amino acids. The CDR3: CARACRGPKPSGGPKNLNTGELFF. DNA of the CDR3: TGTGCCAGAGCCTGCAGGGGACCCAAACCTAGCGGGGGGCCGAAGAACTTGAACACCGGGGAGCTGTTTTTT.

The V call is TRBV28, the J call TRBJ2-4; D unclear. The ends were cut back, 3 bases at V and 8 bases at J, with 17 bases in the middle. The CDR3 spans 15 residues. Germline V lookup: CDR1 MDHEN, CDR2 SYDVKM. The CDR3 DNA reads as TGTGCCAGCAGTTTCCAACCCTCTGGTGGCCACATTCAGTACTTC. It is translated as CASSFQPSGGHIQYF.

The chain couples TRBV6-6 to TRBJ1-1, with D hard to call. This CDR3 has 13 residues. Germline CDR1 MNHNY, CDR2 SVGAGI (reference sequence). V shed 8 bases and J shed 8 bases, with 18 bases lying between them. CDR3: CASQLPFNTEAFF. The CDR3 region has the DNA TGTGCCAGCCAGTTGCCATTCAATACAGAAGCTTTCTTT.

J is TRBJ2-5 and V is TRBV7-3, with D perhaps TRBD2 (5 bases). CDR1 SGHTA and CDR2 FQGTGA come from the germline V gene. V was shortened by 5 bases and J by 0 bases, with 10 bases between the two germline ends. CDR3 length: 14 amino acids. CDR3 DNA: TGTGCCAGCAGCCAAGCCGGGGACCAAGAGACCCAGTACTTC. Protein product: CASSQAGDQETQYF. The variable domain in full, completed from reference TRBV7-3 and TRBJ2-5, reads GAGVSQTPSNKVTEKGKYVELRCDPISGHTALYWYRQSLGQGPEFLIYFQGTGAADDSGLPNDRFFAVRPEGSVSTLKIQRTERGDSAVYLCASSQAGDQETQYFGPGTRLLVL.

The V gene is TRBV14, the J gene TRBJ1-1, with D possibly matching TRBD1 (5 bases). The CDR3 has 16 amino acids. V was shortened by 1 base and J by 3 bases, with 15 bases between the two germline ends. Germline loops: CDR1 SGHDN, CDR2 FVKESK. The CDR3 DNA sequence: TGTGCCAGCAGCCAAGGTTGGTGGTCGGGGGACACTGAAGCTTTCTTT. Protein product: CASSQGWWSGDTEAFF.